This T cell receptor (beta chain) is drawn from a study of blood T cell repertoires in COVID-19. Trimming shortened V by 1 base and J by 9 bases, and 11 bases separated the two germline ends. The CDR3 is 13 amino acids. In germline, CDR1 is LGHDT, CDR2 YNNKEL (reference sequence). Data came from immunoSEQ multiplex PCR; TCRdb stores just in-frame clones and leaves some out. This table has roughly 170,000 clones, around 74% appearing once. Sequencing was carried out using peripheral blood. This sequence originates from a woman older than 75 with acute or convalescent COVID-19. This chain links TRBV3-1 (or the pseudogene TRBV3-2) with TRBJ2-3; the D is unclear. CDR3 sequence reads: CASSQGFGPTQYF. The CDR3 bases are TGTGCCAGCAGCCAAGGGTTTGGCCCAACGCAGTATTTT.